Reported below is one TCR beta chain. Its antigen is currently unknown. The data stem from a study of cytotoxic CD8 clonotypes in ibrutinib-treated CLL. Broader study findings: Clonality correlated strongly with circulating CD8+ T cells and exceeded age-matched healthy donors at baseline. A difference in sampling times existed between sustained-remission and progressing patients. Under treatment, the uncommon public clonotypes either contracted or remained stable.

Unmatched junction bases numbered 10, after V lost 5 bases and J lost 5 bases. Germline CDR1 reads SEHNR; CDR2 reads FQNEAQ (reference sequence). The CDR3 runs to 15 residues. Repertoires were generated with immunoSEQ multiplex PCR, while TCRdb's copy carries only in-frame clones and drops some. The sample includes some 130,000 clones, around 80% of them seen just once. The TCR sequence derives from a human donor with chronic lymphocytic leukemia. This chain connects TRBV7-9 to TRBJ2-3; 7 bases are a match to TRBD1. The sample here was PBMCs, taken after 24 months of ibrutinib treatment. The CDR3 loop reads CASSPQTGSGDTQYF. CDR3 coding DNA: TGTGCCAGCAGCCCGCAGACAGGGTCTGGAGATACGCAGTATTTT.